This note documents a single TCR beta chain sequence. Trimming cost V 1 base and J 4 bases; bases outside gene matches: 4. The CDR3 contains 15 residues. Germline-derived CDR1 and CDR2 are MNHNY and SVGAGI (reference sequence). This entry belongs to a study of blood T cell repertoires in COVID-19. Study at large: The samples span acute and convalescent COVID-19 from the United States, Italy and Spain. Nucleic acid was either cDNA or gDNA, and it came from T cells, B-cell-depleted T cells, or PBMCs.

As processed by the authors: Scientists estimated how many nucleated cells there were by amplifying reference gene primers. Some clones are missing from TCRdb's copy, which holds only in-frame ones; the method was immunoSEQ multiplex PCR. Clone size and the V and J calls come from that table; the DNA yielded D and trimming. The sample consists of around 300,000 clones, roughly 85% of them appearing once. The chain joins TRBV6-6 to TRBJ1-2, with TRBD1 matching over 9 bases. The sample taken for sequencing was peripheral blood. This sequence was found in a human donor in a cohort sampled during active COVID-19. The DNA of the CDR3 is TGTGCCAGCAGTTACTTACACAGGGGGCCCTATGGCTACACCTTC. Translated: CASSYLHRGPYGYTF.